This T cell receptor (beta chain) was obtained from a study of blood T cell repertoires in COVID-19. Study context: COVID-19 samples from acute and convalescent phases originated in the United States, Italy and Spain. T cells, B-cell-depleted T cells, or PBMCs provided the cDNA or gDNA that served as material.

Authors' methods: Quantification of nucleated cells was approximated via reference gene primer amplification. Clones were sequenced by immunoSEQ multiplex PCR, and TCRdb holds only the in-frame ones, with some missing. V and J calls plus clone size are reproduced from that table; the DNA served to infer D and trimming. This sample has about 270,000 clones, with about four fifths found just once. Sequenced input: peripheral blood. The clonotype was recovered from a woman under 30 with acute or convalescent COVID-19.

CDR3 sequence reads: CASSIPDNLLGYSNQPQHF. CDR3 DNA: TGTGCCAGTAGTATCCCCGACAATCTCTTGGGTTATAGCAATCAGCCCCAGCATTTT. The rearrangement uses TRBV19 and TRBJ1-5, with D uncertain. The V and J ends lost 3 bases and 0 bases respectively, with 21 bases between them. CDR3 length: 19 amino acids. Germline CDR1 reads LNHDA; CDR2 reads SQIVND (reference sequence).